The 27 T cell receptor beta chains reported below all come from one sample, sequenced in a study of blood T cell repertoires in COVID-19. Profiling relied on immunoSEQ multiplex PCR, and the TCRdb table lists in-frame clones only, not all of them. The table records about 260,000 clones, around 87% of them present only once. The sample comprised peripheral blood. These receptors originate from a woman between 45 and 65 years old with acute or convalescent COVID-19.

Written as DNA, the CDR3 is TGCGCCAGCAGCCGTGACAGGTACGAGCAGTACTTC. It translates to CASSRDRYEQYF. The chain carries TRBV4-1 and TRBJ2-7; tentative D call: TRBD1 (6 bases). V lost 4 bases and J lost 4, with 8 bases in between. Germline V gene lookup returns CDR1 MGHRA and CDR2 YSYEKL. This CDR3 has 12 residues.

The chain joins TRBV28 to TRBJ2-5, with 7 bases aligning to TRBD2. The CDR3 contains 14 residues. J lost 2 bases, V lost 6 bases, and 6 bases had no gene match. CDR1 and CDR2 from the germline V gene are MDHEN and SYDVKM. The CDR3 here is CASSSGGPQETQYF. The CDR3 nucleotides are TGTGCCAGCAGCTCGGGGGGACCTCAAGAGACCCAGTACTTC. The entire variable domain, with the rest obtained from reference TRBV28 and TRBJ2-5, is as follows: DVKVTQSSRYLVKRTGEKVFLECVQDMDHENMFWYRQDPGLGLRLIYFSYDVKMKEKGDIPEGYSVSREKKERFSLILESASTNQTSMYLCASSSGGPQETQYFGPGTRLLVL.

V gene TRBV6-6 combines with J gene TRBJ2-5, with D hard to call. The germline V and J ends were trimmed by 7 bases and 5 bases, with 8 bases remaining between them. The germline V gene encodes CDR1 MNHNY and CDR2 SVGAGI (reference sequence). The CDR3 consists of 11 residues. CDR3 region: CASTSGETQYF. The CDR3 nucleotides are TGTGCCAGCACCTCCGGTGAGACCCAGTACTTC.

The chain's CDR3 is CASSDSGGLYNEQFF. The DNA of the CDR3 is TGTGCCAGCAGCGATAGCGGGGGACTATACAATGAGCAGTTCTTC. V usage is TRBV9 and J usage is TRBJ2-1; 9 positions match TRBD2. The J segment lost 4 bases and the V segment lost 3 bases, leaving 5 bases of the junction unmatched. Germline CDR1 reads SGDLS; CDR2 reads YYNGEE. This CDR3 is 15 amino acids long.

This clone was counted a few times. The chain carries TRBV18 and TRBJ2-7; the D gene is possibly TRBD1 (5 bases). The CDR3 loop spans 15 amino acids. Trimming took 2 bases from V and 7 from J, leaving 18 bases between them. The germline V gene has CDR1 KGHSH and CDR2 LQKENI. CDR3 loop: CASSPGAAVTGEQYF. The CDR3 DNA reads as TGTGCCAGCTCACCAGGGGCCGCAGTGACGGGTGAGCAGTACTTC.

This chain connects TRBV28 to TRBJ2-3; D not certain. The CDR3 covers 12 residues. Germline V gives CDR1 MDHEN, CDR2 SYDVKM. The V and J ends lost 6 bases and 6 bases respectively, with 10 bases between them. CDR3 in amino acids: CASRLYPDTQYF. The CDR3, as DNA: TGTGCCAGCAGGCTCTATCCGGATACGCAGTATTTT. Based on the CDR3 plus reference TRBV28 and TRBJ2-3, the full variable domain is DVKVTQSSRYLVKRTGEKVFLECVQDMDHENMFWYRQDPGLGLRLIYFSYDVKMKEKGDIPEGYSVSREKKERFSLILESASTNQTSMYLCASRLYPDTQYFGPGTRLTVL.

The chain joins TRBV11-2 to TRBJ2-2; 8 nucleotides agree with TRBD1. The CDR3 consists of 17 residues. With V trimmed by 5 bases and J by 1 base, 9 bases remained unmatched. Germline assignment: CDR1 SGHAT and CDR2 FQNNGV. CDR3 residues: CASSEQGGTGNTGELFF. The CDR3 nucleotides read TGTGCCAGCAGCGAACAAGGCGGGACAGGGAACACCGGGGAGCTGTTTTTT.

The sample holds one count of this clone. This chain connects TRBV2 to TRBJ2-1; 7 bases fit TRBD2. From germline, CDR1 is SNHLY and CDR2 FYNNEI. J was trimmed by 2 bases and V by 2 bases; bases with no gene match: 6. CDR3 size: 16 residues. The CDR3 DNA is TGTGCCAGCAGTGAACTGGGGAGGGCCGCCTACAATGAGCAGTTCTTC. Protein product: CASSELGRAAYNEQFF.

This clone has only one observation. This chain links TRBV2 with TRBJ1-5; possible D gene TRBD1, 6 bases. The V gene lost 6 bases and the J gene lost 5 bases, with 11 bases spanning the gap. Germline V gene sequence: CDR1 SNHLY, CDR2 FYNNEI. The CDR3 runs 13 residues. The CDR3 loop reads CASSGQPYQPQHF. The CDR3 DNA reads as TGTGCCAGCAGCGGACAGCCCTATCAGCCCCAGCATTTT. Combining the CDR3 with reference TRBV2 and TRBJ1-5 gives the whole variable domain EPEVTQTPSHQVTQMGQEVILRCVPISNHLYFYWYRQILGQKVEFLVSFYNNEISEKSEIFDDQFSVERPDGSNFTLKIRSTKLEDSAMYFCASSGQPYQPQHFGDGTRLSIL.

The chain couples TRBV7-9 to TRBJ2-7, with TRBD1 matching over 9 bases. The germline V gene encodes CDR1 SEHNR and CDR2 FQNEAQ (reference sequence). The CDR3 consists of 15 residues. J lost 1 base, V lost 3 bases, and 4 bases had no gene match. CDR3 sequence reads: CASSFYRGRSYEQYF. The CDR3 nucleotides read TGTGCCAGCAGCTTTTACAGGGGGCGGTCCTACGAGCAGTACTTC.

The chain links TRBV27 to TRBJ1-6; 8 positions agree with TRBD1. The CDR3 extends over 18 amino acids. Germline lookup yields CDR1 MNHEY and CDR2 SMNVEV (reference sequence). V was clipped by 1 base and J by 3 bases; unmatched bases: 8. The CDR3 DNA sequence: TGTGCCAGCAGTTTATTTGGTCAGGGGGCTGGCTATAATTCACCCCTCCACTTT. Translation gives CASSLFGQGAGYNSPLHF.

This chain connects TRBV5-1 to TRBJ2-7; 8 nucleotides align to TRBD2. The CDR3 sequence is 19 residues long. With V trimmed by 3 bases and J by 7 bases, 24 bases remained unmatched. Germline CDR1 and CDR2: SGHRS and YFSETQ. The DNA of the CDR3 is TGCGCCAGCAGCTCCCCTAAAGGTCGAGCGGGAGCCCTACCGGGAGAGCAGTACTTC. Amino acids: CASSSPKGRAGALPGEQYF.

This rearrangement joins TRBV10-3 to TRBJ2-3; 11 bases map to TRBD2. Germline-derived CDR1 and CDR2 are ENHRY and SYGVKD. The CDR3 consists of 18 residues. V dropped 11 bases and J dropped 6; count of bases not matched to a gene: 22. Here the CDR3 DNA reads TGTGCCGGCGCCGGGACAGTTACTAGCGGGAGTCCCTTTGATACGCAGTATTTT. Its translation is CAGAGTVTSGSPFDTQYF.

The chain is built from TRBV24-1 and TRBJ2-3; D gene unclear. The CDR3 runs to 12 residues. V gave up 6 bases and J gave up 3 bases, with 6 bases separating them. Germline V CDR1 and CDR2: KGHDR, SFDVKD. CDR3 sequence: CATSKSTDTQYF. CDR3 in DNA: TGTGCCACCAGTAAATCTACAGATACGCAGTATTTT.

The chain combines TRBV27 with TRBJ1-6, with 9 bases identical to TRBD1. The CDR3 runs 15 residues. In germline, CDR1 is MNHEY, CDR2 SMNVEV (reference sequence). Trimming took 6 bases from V and 7 from J; bases not matched to a gene: 7. The CDR3 is CASRAGQGSNSPLHF. For the CDR3, the DNA is TGTGCCAGCAGAGCCGGACAGGGGTCCAATTCACCCCTCCACTTT.

V and J are TRBV30 and TRBJ2-5, with TRBD2 as a possible D gene (5 bases). V was trimmed by 5 bases and J by 1 base, leaving 14 bases between them. CDR3 length equals 14 residues. The germline V gene has CDR1 GTSNPN and CDR2 SVGIG (reference sequence). The CDR3 DNA reads TGTGCCTGGGGAAGAGGGTTTTCCCAAGAGACCCAGTACTTC. Protein sequence: CAWGRGFSQETQYF.

The V and J genes are TRBV19 and TRBJ1-1; no reliable D call. Per the germline V gene, CDR1 is LNHDA and CDR2 is SQIVND (reference sequence). The CDR3 length is 14 residues. The V and J ends lost 3 bases and 2 bases respectively, with 10 bases between them. CDR3 in amino acids: CASSIWGGNTEAFF. The CDR3, as DNA: TGTGCCAGTAGTATCTGGGGAGGTAACACTGAAGCTTTCTTT.

V and J are TRBV29-1 and TRBJ2-5; TRBD1 aligns across 8 bases. Per the germline V gene, CDR1 is SQVTM and CDR2 is ANQGSEA. V was pared by 8 bases and J by 2 bases, with 7 bases of the junction left unmatched. This CDR3 comprises 13 residues. As DNA, the CDR3 is TGCAGCACCCGCGGACAGGGTCAAGAGACCCAGTACTTC. Its translation: CSTRGQGQETQYF. Complete variable domain (other parts from reference TRBV29-1 and TRBJ2-5): SAVISQKPSRDICQRGTSLTIQCQVDSQVTMMFWYRQQPGQSLTLIATANQGSEATYESGFVIDKFPISRPNLTFSTLTVSNMSPEDSSIYLCSTRGQGQETQYFGPGTRLLVL.

The chain carries TRBV27 and TRBJ1-6; 7 bases are a match to TRBD1. The trim removed 2 bases at V and 2 bases at J, leaving 6 bases unmatched. The CDR3 is 17 residues long. Germline V gives CDR1 MNHEY, CDR2 SMNVEV (reference sequence). The CDR3 sequence: CASSLRGRGTYNSPLHF. As DNA, the CDR3 is TGTGCCAGCAGTTTAAGGGGCAGGGGGACCTATAATTCACCCCTCCACTTT.

This chain links TRBV6-5 with TRBJ1-6; D uncertain. The ends were cut back, 7 bases at V and 0 bases at J, with 10 bases in the middle. The CDR3 extends over 15 amino acids. The germline V gene has CDR1 MNHEY and CDR2 SVGAGI. The CDR3 here is CASTQQISYNSPLHF. In DNA, the CDR3 is TGTGCCAGCACACAGCAAATCTCCTATAATTCACCCCTCCACTTT.

In this sample, this clone turned up a few times. J is TRBJ2-5 and V is TRBV6-6, with unresolved D. Trimming removed 0 bases from V and 7 bases from J, with 18 bases in between. The CDR3 runs 16 residues. The V gene's germline CDR1 is MNHNY and CDR2 SVGAGI (reference sequence). CDR3 amino acids: CASSYSVRQTSGTQYF. The CDR3 nucleotides are TGTGCCAGCAGTTACTCCGTCCGGCAAACTTCGGGGACCCAGTACTTC.

The chain employs TRBV14 and TRBJ1-2; the match to TRBD1 covers 9 bases. CDR1 and CDR2 from the germline V gene are SGHDN and FVKESK. V was pared by 3 bases and J by 5 bases, with 13 bases of the junction left unmatched. This CDR3 has 17 residues. The CDR3 reads CASSHITGGIAKYGYTF. In DNA, the CDR3 is TGTGCCAGCAGCCATATCACAGGGGGCATAGCGAAGTATGGCTACACCTTC.

The J gene is TRBJ2-7, the V gene TRBV5-1; 9 bases match TRBD2. Germline CDR1 reads SGHRS; CDR2 reads YFSETQ. Trimming cost V 3 bases and J 6 bases; bases outside gene matches: 7. CDR3 length: 14 residues. The CDR3 sequence is CASSSLAGVGEQYF. In DNA form, the CDR3 reads TGCGCCAGCAGCTCCTTAGCGGGAGTTGGCGAGCAGTACTTC.

The rearrangement uses TRBV6-1 and TRBJ2-7; D is possibly TRBD2 (6 bases). In germline, CDR1 is MNHNS, CDR2 SASEGT. V dropped 2 bases and J dropped 9 bases, with 17 bases sitting between them. This CDR3 comprises 14 residues. DNA for the CDR3: TGTGCCAGCAGTGAACTGGGGCAGGCGCGGGGGCAGTACTTC. Amino acids: CASSELGQARGQYF.

The genes are TRBV5-1 and TRBJ2-7; possibly TRBD1 for D (5 bases). Germline CDR1 SGHRS, CDR2 YFSETQ. Trimming removed 1 base at V and 2 bases at J, with 10 bases between. This CDR3 has 14 residues. CDR3 loop: CASSLQGEPYEQYF. CDR3 DNA sequence: TGCGCCAGCAGCTTGCAGGGCGAGCCCTACGAGCAGTACTTC.

This sequence joins TRBV11-2 and TRBJ1-4; D gene uncertain. CDR1 SGHAT and CDR2 FQNNGV come from the germline V gene. This CDR3 contains 17 residues. The ends were cut back, 7 bases at V and 5 bases at J, with 23 bases in the middle. The DNA of the CDR3 is TGTGCCAGCACCCTAAAGAGGTCCGGGAACGAGAATGAAAAACTGTTTTTT. This translates into CASTLKRSGNENEKLFF.

V usage is TRBV27 and J usage is TRBJ1-2; D may be TRBD1 (5 bases). CDR1 MNHEY and CDR2 SMNVEV come from the germline V gene (reference sequence). Trimming pared 6 bases from V and 5 bases from J, leaving 22 bases between. The CDR3 totals 16 residues. The CDR3 here is CASRPTSGFIGYGYTF. The CDR3 region has the DNA TGTGCCAGCAGACCCACCTCAGGGTTCATCGGTTATGGCTACACCTTC.